This T cell receptor (beta chain) emerged from a study of blood T cell repertoires in COVID-19 (TCRdb year 2020). Regarding the complete study: The collaborator samples originated in the United States, Italy and Spain and spanned the acute and convalescent phases of COVID-19. The material from the prospective study consisted of cDNA or gDNA derived from T cells, B-cell-depleted T cells, or PBMCs. The dataset comprised deeply sampled blood TCRbeta repertoires from subjects exposed to, actively infected with, or recovered from COVID-19. The repertoires were made available in a free public database intended to serve as a resource for research on the immune response to SARS-CoV-2. The samples were drawn from the first 160 participants of the ongoing ImmuneRACE study and from 1,200 or so subjects provided by 6 global collaborators. Nearly every sample came with metadata listing a de-identified subject ID, COVID-19 status, age in years and sex. Where HLA class I and class II types were available, the types were taken from metadata supplied by the sample provider, not from assay-based typing. The paper as a whole reports these results and caveats: How much clinical and demographic metadata was included differed by source and by participant, and the metadata was provided uncurated.

CDR1 and CDR2 (SEHNR, FQNEAQ) derive from the germline V gene (reference sequence). Germline trimming amounts to 6 bases on V and 6 bases on J, with 17 as the count of junction bases outside the gene matches. The CDR3, cysteine through phenylalanine, is 19 amino acids long. Only the CDR3 part of the read is kept: 57 bases, read in frame from the first base. Enrolling through a virtual design, the prospective study's participants ranged in age from about 18 to 100 years and lived across roughly 24 United States geographic areas. Cohort assignment in the prospective study relied on participant-reported clinical history from a screening survey and a study questionnaire. In the prospective study, mobile phlebotomists collected whole blood, serum and a nasopharyngeal or oropharyngeal swab from each participant. Prospective study participants could optionally give additional blood draws and questionnaires over a roughly 2-month period. Before DNA extraction, blood samples from the prospective study were shipped at room temperature or frozen.

As to this clone: Its antigen is still unknown. No clone much larger than this one lies a single base away; base qualities are absent.

The immunoSEQ Assay, a bias-controlled multiplex PCR, was used to amplify TCRbeta CDR3 regions from genomic DNA. Under the source paper's analysis protocol: The number of nucleated cells in each sample was estimated from the amplification of reference gene primers within the assay. To quantify the absolute abundance of each unique TCRbeta CDR3 rearrangement, sequence reads were collapsed and filtered. For each sample, productive Simpson clonality was calculated as the square root of Simpson's diversity index over productive rearrangements. TCRdb's version of the immuneACCESS table is confined to in-frame rearrangements and falls short of the full clone set. An unresolved V gene accounts for under half of the shortfall where checked; the remainder is of unknown origin. V and J calls plus clone size are reproduced from that table; the DNA served to infer D and trimming. This sample is represented by hundreds of thousands of clones; 80% of them were singletons. Of the sample, roughly 4.3% is held by the ten largest clones.

The sequence joins TRBV7-9 to TRBJ2-2, and 12 junctional nucleotides match TRBD1. Sequencing input: PBMCs or T cells enriched from blood (not recorded which). The sequence was collected from a man aged 30 to 45 with acute COVID-19. CDR3 region: CASSLNSWDRGLRAGELFF. The sequenced DNA is TGTGCCAGCAGTCTAAATTCTTGGGACAGGGGGCTTAGGGCCGGGGAGCTGTTTTTT. Outside the CDR3, residues come from the reference TRBV7-9 and TRBJ2-2 proteins, so the full variable domain is: DTGVSQNPRHKITKRGQNVTFRCDPISEHNRLYWYRQTLGQGPEFLTYFQNEAQLEKSRLLSDRFSAERPKGSFSTLEIQRTEQGDSAMYLCASSLNSWDRGLRAGELFFGEGSRLTVL.